This note documents a single T cell receptor beta chain sequence. As yet, its antigen is unknown. The data were obtained in a study of regulatory T cells in long-lasting Graves disease. Study observations and caveats: Thyroid tissue went unexamined; only peripheral blood was analyzed. When disease was persistent, TRBV28, TRBJ1-2 and TRBJ2-5 were the favored segments. More public clonotypes were shared by persistent patients (under 3,000) than by new patients (roughly 870).

CDR1 and CDR2 from the germline V gene are MNHEY and SMNVEV (reference sequence). The CDR3 covers 16 residues. Trimming took off 5 bases at V and 2 bases at J, with 19 bases between the two ends. Documented time point: persistent/refractory GD, antithyroid drugs over 5 years with positive TRAb. PBMC RNA served as the TCR library source. Arm-PCR with iRepertoire HTBI primers amplified the CDR3 regions for these TCR beta libraries. Each CDR3 protein gets one entry after TCRdb re-called the multiplex PCR reads with MiXCR. Among 300,000 to 400,000 distinct CDR3 sequences, roughly a fifth were seen once, and the ten largest hold 25% to 35%.

The rearrangement links TRBV27 to TRBJ2-7, with D perhaps matching TRBD1 (7 bases). The receptor was derived from a female donor with Graves disease. Sequenced material: peripheral blood mononuclear cells (PBMCs), taken when the disease was refractory, from a patient treated with antithyroid drugs. The CDR3 DNA reads as TGTGCCAGCAGTCCTCGCGGGACAGACCCGACCTACGAGCAGTACTTC. This codes for CASSPRGTDPTYEQYF.